The clone carrying this T cell receptor (beta chain) was seen repeatedly, ten times or more. This sample was included in a study of neurological immune-mediated disorders. It was blood bank volunteers in Maryland, USA who made up the healthy controls. The unsorted libraries had their origin in 2 million PBMCs stored at -80 C. One entry per CDR3 protein results from TCRdb running MiXCR on the 5' RACE reads. Here the sample spans 40,000 or so distinct CDR3 sequences, almost 7.5% being singletons. Trimming stripped 2 bases from V and 2 bases from J, with 7 bases between. CDR3 length: 14 residues. CDR1 is SGHVS and CDR2 is FQNEAQ in the germline V gene.

Sequenced material: PBMCs. The V call is TRBV7-8, the J call TRBJ2-1; maybe TRBD1 (5 bases). The receptor was derived from a woman aged 35 to 49 in good health. The CDR3 sequence: CASSLRQTYNEQFF. The CDR3 nucleotides read TGTGCCAGCAGCTTACGACAGACCTACAATGAGCAGTTCTTC.